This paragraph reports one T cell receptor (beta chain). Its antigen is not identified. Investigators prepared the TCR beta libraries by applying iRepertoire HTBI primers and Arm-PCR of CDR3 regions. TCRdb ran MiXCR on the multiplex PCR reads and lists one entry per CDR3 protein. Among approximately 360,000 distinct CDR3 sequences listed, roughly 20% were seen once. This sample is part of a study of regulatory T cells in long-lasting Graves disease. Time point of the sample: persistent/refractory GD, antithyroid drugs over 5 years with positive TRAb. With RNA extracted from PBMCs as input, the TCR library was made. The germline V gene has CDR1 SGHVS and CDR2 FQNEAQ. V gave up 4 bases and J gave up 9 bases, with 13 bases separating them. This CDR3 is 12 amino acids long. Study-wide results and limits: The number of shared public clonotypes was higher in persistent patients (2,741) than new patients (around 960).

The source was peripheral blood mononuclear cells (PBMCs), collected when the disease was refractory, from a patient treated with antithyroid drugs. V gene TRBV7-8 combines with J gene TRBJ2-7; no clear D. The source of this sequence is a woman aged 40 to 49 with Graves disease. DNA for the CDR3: TGTGCCAGCAGCTCGTCCCCCTGGGGGCAGTACTTC. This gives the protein CASSSSPWGQYF.